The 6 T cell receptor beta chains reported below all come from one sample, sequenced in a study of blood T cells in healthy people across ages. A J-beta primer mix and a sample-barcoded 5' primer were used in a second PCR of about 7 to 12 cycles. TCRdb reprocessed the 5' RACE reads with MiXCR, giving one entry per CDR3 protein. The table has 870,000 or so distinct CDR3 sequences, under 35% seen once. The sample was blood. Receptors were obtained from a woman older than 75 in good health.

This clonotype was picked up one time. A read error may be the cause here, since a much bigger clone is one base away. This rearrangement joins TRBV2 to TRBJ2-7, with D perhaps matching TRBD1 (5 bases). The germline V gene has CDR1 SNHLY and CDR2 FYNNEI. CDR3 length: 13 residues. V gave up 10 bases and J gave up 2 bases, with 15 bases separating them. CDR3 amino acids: CANNPDKTYEQYF. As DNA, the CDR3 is TGTGCCAACAACCCGGACAAAACCTACGAGCAGTACTTC. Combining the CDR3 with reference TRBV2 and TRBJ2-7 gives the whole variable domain EPEVTQTPSHQVTQMGQEVILRCVPISNHLYFYWYRQILGQKVEFLVSFYNNEISEKSEIFDDQFSVERPDGSNFTLKIRSTKLEDSAMYFCANNPDKTYEQYFGPGTRLTVT.

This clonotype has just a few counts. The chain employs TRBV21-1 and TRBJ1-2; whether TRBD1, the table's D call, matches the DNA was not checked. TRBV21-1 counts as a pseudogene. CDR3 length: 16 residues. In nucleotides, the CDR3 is TGTGCCAGCAGCAAAGGGAGACAGGGGCAAAAGAATGGCTACACCTTC. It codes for CASSKGRQGQKNGYTF.

CDR3 nucleotides: TGTGCCAGCAGGCCGACGGGAGATTTGTGGTCACCCCTCCACTTT. It encodes CASRPTGDLWSPLHF. The chain carries TRBV6-6 and TRBJ1-6; D is uncertain. The CDR3 totals 15 residues. The V gene's germline CDR1 is MNHNY and CDR2 SVGAGI (reference sequence). Trimming shortened V by 6 bases and J by 10 bases, and 19 bases separated the two germline ends.

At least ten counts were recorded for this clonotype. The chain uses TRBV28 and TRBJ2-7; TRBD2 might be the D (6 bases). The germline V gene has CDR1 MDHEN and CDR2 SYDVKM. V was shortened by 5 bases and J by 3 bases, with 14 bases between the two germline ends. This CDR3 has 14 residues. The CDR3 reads CASSVTGTGYEQYF. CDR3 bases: TGTGCCAGCAGTGTTACCGGGACTGGCTACGAGCAGTACTTC.

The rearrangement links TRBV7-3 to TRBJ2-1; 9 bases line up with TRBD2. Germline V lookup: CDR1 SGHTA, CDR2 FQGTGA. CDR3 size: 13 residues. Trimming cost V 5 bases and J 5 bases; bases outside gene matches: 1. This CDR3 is CASSRTSDNEQFF. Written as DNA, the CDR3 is TGTGCCAGCAGCCGGACTAGCGACAATGAGCAGTTCTTC.

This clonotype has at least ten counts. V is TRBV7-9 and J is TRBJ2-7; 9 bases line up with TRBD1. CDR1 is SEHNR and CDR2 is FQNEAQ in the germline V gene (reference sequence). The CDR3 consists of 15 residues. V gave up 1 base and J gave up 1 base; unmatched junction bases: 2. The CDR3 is CASSLGQGDSYEQYF. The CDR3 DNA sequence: TGTGCCAGCAGCTTAGGACAGGGGGATTCCTACGAGCAGTACTTC.